Below, 7 T cell receptor beta chains from the same sample are listed, as sequenced in a study of CD8 T cells in ankylosing spondylitis. TCRdb independently ran MiXCR on the 5' RACE reads; one entry per CDR3 protein. The table has 200,000 to 250,000 distinct CDR3 sequences, 8% to 9% seen once. Sequenced material: blood, either unsorted or a sorted T cell fraction (not recorded which). These receptors came from a female donor with ankylosing spondylitis or in good health (not recorded which).

This clonotype was counted ten times or more. The chain joins TRBV7-9 to TRBJ2-3; 7 bases fit TRBD2. This CDR3 region has 17 residues. The germline CDR1 and CDR2 sequences are SEHNR and FQNEAQ (reference sequence). With 4 bases clipped from V and 7 bases from J, the junction kept 17 bases outside the gene matches. DNA for the CDR3: TGTGCCAGCAGCTCCAACCCGGGGGGTGTCAGGTCAAATACGCAGTATTTT. This gives the protein CASSSNPGGVRSNTQYF.

This clonotype has ten or more counts. The genes are TRBV4-1 and TRBJ1-2, with 7 bases lining up with TRBD1. The CDR3 sequence is 15 residues long. Trimming removed 0 bases from V and 4 bases from J; junction bases left unmatched: 5. Looked up from germline, CDR1 is MGHRA and CDR2 is YSYEKL. The CDR3 sequence: CASSQDPGGSYGYTF. CDR3 sequence (DNA): TGCGCCAGCAGCCAAGATCCAGGGGGGTCCTATGGCTACACCTTC.

The chain employs TRBV11-3 and TRBJ2-2; 14 bases map to TRBD2. V was clipped by 5 bases and J by 7 bases; unmatched bases: 3. The CDR3 covers 15 residues. Germline V gene lookup returns CDR1 SGHNT and CDR2 YENEEA. CDR3 coding DNA: TGTGCCAGCAGCCTCGGACTAGCGGGAGGCGGGGAGCTGTTTTTT. Encoded protein: CASSLGLAGGGELFF.

This clonotype was seen many times. The chain joins TRBV6-6 to TRBJ1-2, with D hard to call. Between the trimmed V and J ends, which lost 2 bases and 8 bases, there was a span of 12 bases. The CDR3 length is 13 residues. In germline, CDR1 is MNHNY, CDR2 SVGAGI (reference sequence). The CDR3, as DNA: TGTGCCAGCAGTTACAGGCCCGGGGAAGGCTACACCTTC. It codes for CASSYRPGEGYTF.

This clonotype appeared a few times. The V gene is TRBV7-8, the J gene TRBJ1-1, with unresolved D. This CDR3 is 18 amino acids long. In germline, CDR1 is SGHVS, CDR2 FQNEAQ. Deletions cut 3 bases from V and 5 bases from J, with 25 bases between. The CDR3 reads CASSFRPVYRSGVTEAFF. CDR3 in DNA: TGTGCCAGCAGCTTTAGACCCGTTTACCGTTCTGGGGTGACTGAAGCTTTCTTT. Based on the CDR3 plus reference TRBV7-8 and TRBJ1-1, the full variable domain is GAGVSQSPRYKVAKRGQDVALRCDPISGHVSLFWYQQALGQGPEFLTYFQNEAQLDKSGLPSDRFFAERPEGSVSTLKIQRTQQEDSAVYLCASSFRPVYRSGVTEAFFGQGTRLTVV.

In its sample, this clonotype was seen many times. This chain uses TRBV7-2 with TRBJ2-7; D possibly corresponds to TRBD2 (6 bases). Trimming took 5 bases from V and 0 from J, leaving 14 bases between them. The CDR3 has 15 amino acids. Germline CDR1 is SGHTA and CDR2 is FQGNSA. Here the CDR3 DNA reads TGTGCCAGCAGCCCCGGGACTTCCATCTCCTACGAGCAGTACTTC. This encodes CASSPGTSISYEQYF.

This clonotype showed up just a few times. The chain is built from TRBV7-9 and TRBJ2-1; D gene ambiguous. CDR1 is SEHNR, CDR2 FQNEAQ, per germline (reference sequence). This CDR3 is 16 amino acids long. Between the trimmed V and J ends, which lost 5 bases and 1 base, there was a span of 15 bases. CDR3 DNA: TGTGCCAGCAGCCCCCCCGGGCGGCTTTCCTACAATGAGCAGTTCTTC. Encoded protein: CASSPPGRLSYNEQFF.